A selection of T cell receptor beta chains follows, all from one sample in a study of blood T cell repertoires in COVID-19. Libraries were prepared by immunoSEQ multiplex PCR; TCRdb keeps only in-frame clonotypes and omits some of them. This sample has 330,000 or so clones; more than 70% occur once, and the top ten carry around 3.9%. The sample taken for sequencing was peripheral blood. Receptor source: a woman aged 60-70 years with COVID-19, enrolled during active disease. Each CDR3 is given with its conserved first and last residue. D genes are given only for firm matches. Clone size is stated in some rows and not others, as once, few, many or a class when expanded.

D,size,V,J,CDR3,DNA
-,-,TRBV9,TRBJ1-2,CASSVGSAGVSYGYTF,TGTGCCAGCAGCGTAGGCTCGGCAGGGGTGAGCTATGGCTACACCTTC
-,-,TRBV2,TRBJ1-2,CASSLDRNNYGYTF,TGTGCCAGCAGTCTCGACAGAAATAACTATGGCTACACCTTC
-,-,TRBV6-5,TRBJ2-2,CASSYLPGELFF,TGTGCCAGCAGTTACCTCCCCGGGGAGCTGTTTTTT
-,-,TRBV28,TRBJ1-1,CASSIRGGNTEAFF,TGTGCCAGCAGTATCCGGGGGGGGAACACTGAAGCTTTCTTT
TRBD2,-,TRBV9,TRBJ2-2,CASSAPRGGNTGELFF,TGTGCCAGCAGCGCACCCCGGGGGGGGAACACCGGGGAGCTGTTTTTT
-,-,TRBV15,TRBJ2-7,CATSRFGASAGEQYF,TGTGCCACCAGCAGATTTGGAGCCTCAGCTGGCGAGCAGTACTTC
TRBD1,-,TRBV7-9,TRBJ1-4,CASSPGAGTGSNEKLFF,TGTGCCAGCAGTCCCGGTGCCGGGACAGGGTCTAATGAAAAACTGTTTTTT
-,once,TRBV28,TRBJ2-3,CASIGRGPLNTQYF,TGTGCCAGCATAGGGCGGGGGCCGCTCAATACGCAGTATTTT
-,-,TRBV6-1,TRBJ1-2,CASSELASGSRGGGYTF,TGTGCCAGCAGTGAACTCGCCTCGGGTTCCAGAGGTGGAGGCTACACCTTC
TRBD1,-,TRBV6-5,TRBJ1-1,CASRPKDRANTEAFF,TGTGCCAGCAGACCTAAGGACAGGGCGAACACTGAAGCTTTCTTT
-,-,TRBV5-1,TRBJ2-3,CASRYIRGSSTDTQYF,TGCGCCAGCCGGTATATTCGGGGATCCTCCACAGATACGCAGTATTTT
TRBD1,-,TRBV7-3,TRBJ1-2,CASSPDRAPYGYTF,TGTGCCAGCAGCCCGGACAGGGCCCCCTATGGCTACACCTTC
-,-,TRBV28,TRBJ1-6,CASSPPEGHSPLHF,TGTGCCAGCAGTCCGCCCGAGGGCCATTCACCCCTCCACTTT
-,once,TRBV7-6,TRBJ1-3,CASSRTTTGNTIYF,TGTGCCAGCAGTCGAACGACAACTGGAAACACCATATATTTT
TRBD1,-,TRBV9,TRBJ1-2,CASSARTGAGYGYTF,TGTGCCAGCAGCGCGCGGACAGGGGCTGGCTATGGCTACACCTTC
TRBD1,-,TRBV24-1,TRBJ2-7,CATSDSGTGSYEQYF,TGTGCCACCAGTGACTCCGGGACAGGGTCCTACGAGCAGTACTTC
-,-,TRBV7-8,TRBJ1-2,CASSRDTDYGYTF,TGTGCCAGCAGCCGGGACACGGACTATGGCTACACCTTC
TRBD2,-,TRBV19,TRBJ2-5,CASSILAGAETQYF,TGTGCCAGTAGTATCCTAGCGGGGGCAGAGACCCAGTACTTC
-,-,TRBV5-1,TRBJ2-2,CASSLPQGGTGELFF,TGCGCCAGCAGCTTACCCCAGGGGGGAACCGGGGAGCTGTTTTTT
TRBD1,-,TRBV15,TRBJ1-1,CATNLQGANTEAFF,TGTGCCACCAACTTACAGGGGGCAAACACTGAAGCTTTCTTT
-,-,TRBV14,TRBJ1-4,CASSQVRALATNEKLFF,TGTGCCAGCAGCCAAGTTCGGGCACTAGCAACTAATGAAAAACTGTTTTTT
TRBD2,-,TRBV7-2,TRBJ2-5,CASSLAGGMETQYF,TGTGCCAGCAGCTTAGCGGGGGGGATGGAGACCCAGTACTTC
TRBD1,-,TRBV28,TRBJ1-6,CASSLVQGAISNSPLHF,TGTGCCAGCAGCCTCGTTCAGGGGGCTATTTCGAATTCACCCCTCCACTTT
TRBD1,-,TRBV2,TRBJ1-5,CASREQGRNQPQHF,TGTGCCAGCAGAGAACAGGGGCGAAATCAGCCCCAGCATTTT
TRBD1,-,TRBV7-9,TRBJ2-5,CASSLAGGRGPQETQYF,TGTGCCAGCAGCTTAGCGGGGGGCAGGGGGCCCCAAGAGACCCAGTACTTC
-,-,TRBV7-9,TRBJ1-5,CASSPSTGHNQPQHF,TGTGCCAGCAGCCCCTCAACAGGGCACAATCAGCCCCAGCATTTT
TRBD1,once,TRBV2,TRBJ1-2,CASSADRGNGYTF,TGTGCCAGCAGCGCGGACAGGGGAAATGGCTACACCTTC
TRBD1,once,TRBV2,TRBJ1-1,CASRVEGQGKAFF,TGTGCCAGCCGAGTGGAGGGACAGGGAAAAGCTTTCTTT
-,-,TRBV19,TRBJ1-1,CASSPGRNTEAFF,TGTGCCAGTAGTCCGGGAAGGAACACTGAAGCTTTCTTT
-,-,TRBV3-1/TRBV3-2,TRBJ1-3,CASGGVAGNTIYF,TGTGCCAGCGGCGGGGTTGCTGGAAACACCATATATTTT
TRBD2,few,TRBV20-1,TRBJ2-1,CSASFSGGYNEQFF,TGCAGTGCTAGTTTTAGCGGGGGGTATAATGAGCAGTTCTTC
TRBD1,-,TRBV4-1,TRBJ1-4,CASSQDQGGREKLFF,TGCGCCAGCAGCCAAGACCAGGGGGGTAGAGAAAAACTGTTTTTT
TRBD1,-,TRBV11-2,TRBJ1-2,CASSLRTGRVGYTF,TGTGCCAGCAGCCTTCGGACAGGGCGAGTAGGCTACACCTTC
-,-,TRBV11-3,TRBJ2-1,CASSLSPADNEQFF,TGTGCCAGCAGCTTGTCGCCCGCGGACAATGAGCAGTTCTTC
-,-,TRBV28,TRBJ1-5,CASNPAGRRQPQHF,TGTGCCAGCAACCCCGCGGGGCGGAGGCAGCCCCAGCATTTT
TRBD1,-,TRBV6-6,TRBJ2-2,CASSRTKGQGGGTGELFF,TGTGCCAGCAGTCGGACCAAGGGACAGGGGGGAGGAACCGGGGAGCTGTTTTTT